This TCR beta chain was identified in a study of cytomegalovirus exposure and HLA in healthy donors. Whole-study results and caveats: In vitro confirmation showed three CMV-associated chains to be CMV antigen specific.

Worth noting for this clone: Antigen unknown.

With 60 Vbeta and 13 Jbeta primers, the PCR was carried out. Libraries were prepared by immunoSEQ multiplex PCR; TCRdb keeps only in-frame clonotypes and omits some of them. The profile shows tens of thousands of clones, almost 85% of them singletons. This TCR was recovered from a man aged 18 to 29 in good health and CMV-seronegative. Source material: PBMCs.

The CDR3 nucleotides read TGCAGTGCTAGTCAAGGGAGTGGCTACACCTTC. Its translation is CSASQGSGYTF. The chain carries TRBV20-1 and TRBJ1-2; D uncertain. CDR3 length: 11 residues. The V end was cut by 3 bases, the J end by 7 bases, with 9 bases between. From germline, CDR1 is DFQATT and CDR2 SNEGSKA (reference sequence).